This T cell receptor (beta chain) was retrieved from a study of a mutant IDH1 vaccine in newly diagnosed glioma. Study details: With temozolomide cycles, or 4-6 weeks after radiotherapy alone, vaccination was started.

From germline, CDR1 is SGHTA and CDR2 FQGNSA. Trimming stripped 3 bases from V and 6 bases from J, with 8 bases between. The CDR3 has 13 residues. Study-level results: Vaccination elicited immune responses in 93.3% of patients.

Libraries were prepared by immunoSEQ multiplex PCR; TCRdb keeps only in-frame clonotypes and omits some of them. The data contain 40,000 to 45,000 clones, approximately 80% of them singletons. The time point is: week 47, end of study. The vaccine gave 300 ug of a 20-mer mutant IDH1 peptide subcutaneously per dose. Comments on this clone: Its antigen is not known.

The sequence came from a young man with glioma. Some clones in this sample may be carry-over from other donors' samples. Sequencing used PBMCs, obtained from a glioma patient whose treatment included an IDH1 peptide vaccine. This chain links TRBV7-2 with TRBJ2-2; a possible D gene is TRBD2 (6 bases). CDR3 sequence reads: CASSFGSSGELFF. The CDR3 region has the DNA TGTGCCAGCAGCTTCGGGAGTTCCGGGGAGCTGTTTTTT.